A single sample gave rise to the 8 T cell receptor beta chains below, sequenced in a study of cytomegalovirus exposure and HLA in healthy donors. Primers included in the PCR were 60 Vbeta and 13 Jbeta primers. TCRdb's copy holds only in-frame clones and misses some; the assay was immunoSEQ multiplex PCR. Of 120,000 or so clones detected, over 60% appear once; the ten largest clones hold approximately 1%. Sequenced input: PBMCs. The receptors were gathered from a human donor in good health.

In this sample, this clone turned up a few times. The chain combines TRBV21-1 with TRBJ1-6. TRBV21-1 is a known pseudogene. This CDR3 comprises 16 residues. CDR3 bases: TGTGCCAGCAGCAAAGTGGGGGGACGGACTAATTCACCCCTCCACTTT. Its translation: CASSKVGGRTNSPLHF.

The chain joins TRBV7-9 to TRBJ1-1; D perhaps matches TRBD1 (5 bases). The V end was cut by 5 bases, the J end by 2 bases, with 9 bases between. The CDR3 consists of 13 residues. Germline CDR1 reads SEHNR; CDR2 reads FQNEAQ (reference sequence). The CDR3 loop is CASSQTANTEAFF. The CDR3 nucleotides read TGTGCCAGCAGCCAGACAGCAAACACTGAAGCTTTCTTT.

The chain uses TRBV6-1 and TRBJ2-7; D unclear. Trimming took off 7 bases at V and 3 bases at J, with 19 bases between the two ends. Germline loops: CDR1 MNHNS, CDR2 SASEGT. The CDR3 contains 15 residues. The CDR3 DNA reads as TGTGCCAGCAATCCTCGGCACACGGGTCTCTACGAGCAGTACTTC. Encoded protein: CASNPRHTGLYEQYF.

V usage is TRBV2 and J usage is TRBJ1-6; 7 positions agree with TRBD1. The V gene end was trimmed by 5 bases and the J gene end by 9 bases; junction bases not matched to a gene: 10. In germline, CDR1 is SNHLY, CDR2 FYNNEI. The CDR3 extends over 15 amino acids. CDR3 sequence (DNA): TGTGCCAGCAGTCGACAGGGTGAGCGGAGTTCACCCCTCCACTTT. It yields the protein CASSRQGERSSPLHF.

This clone has a handful of counts. The V gene is TRBV6-6, the J gene TRBJ2-1, with 9 bases fitting TRBD1. V trimming: 5 bases; J trimming: 8 bases; junction bases outside the gene matches: 13. This CDR3 spans 16 amino acids. CDR1 and CDR2 (germline): MNHNY, SVGAGI (reference sequence). Here the CDR3 reads CASSNTGGAGVDEQFF. CDR3 DNA: TGTGCCAGCAGTAATACAGGGGGCGCAGGGGTGGATGAGCAGTTCTTC.

On this clone: A read error may produce the germline difference seen at one junction end. The chain combines TRBV6-6 with TRBJ1-5; 9 positions agree with TRBD1. CDR3 size: 12 residues. The germline CDR1 and CDR2 sequences are MNHNY and SVGAGI (reference sequence). The CDR3 DNA reads as TGTGCCAGCAGTTACGCTGGGACAGGGTCCCTTTTT. Translated, it gives CASSYAGTGSLF.

CDR3 residues: CASSLPGLATDTQYF. CDR3 nucleotide sequence: TGTGCCAGCAGCTTGCCGGGACTAGCTACAGATACGCAGTATTTT. V is TRBV5-6 and J is TRBJ2-3, with TRBD2 matching 9 bases. The junction had 3 bases not matched to a gene; V was cut back by 1 base and J by 3 bases. This CDR3 has 15 residues. Germline CDR1 SGHDT, CDR2 YYEEEE.

The chain uses TRBV7-8 and TRBJ1-1; TRBD1 matches at 7 bases. There are 15 residues in the CDR3. V lost 2 bases and J lost 4; bases outside the gene matches: 7. Germline CDR1 reads SGHVS; CDR2 reads FQNEAQ. CDR3 loop: CASSLTTGEGTEAFF. The DNA for the CDR3 is TGTGCCAGCAGCTTAACTACAGGGGAAGGCACTGAAGCTTTCTTT.